Below, 27 T cell receptor beta chains from the same sample are listed, as sequenced in a study of CD8+CD57+ T cells in acquired aplastic anemia. CD8+CD57+ cell expansion had been shown by flow cytometry in patients chosen for sequencing. Genomic DNA templated the TCR beta VDJ and CDR3 profiling. Via MiXCR, TCRdb re-called the reads, giving one row per CDR3 protein. The table lists 75,000 to 80,000 distinct CDR3 sequences, roughly 70% of them singletons, with 80% to 90% in the top ten. Sequencing used sorted CD4+, CD8+, or CD8+CD57+ T cells (not recorded which) from PBMCs. These TCRs come from a human donor with aplastic anemia.

This rearrangement joins TRBV25-1 to TRBJ2-7, with 8 nucleotides matching TRBD2. Germline trimming cut 5 bases from V and 3 bases from J; bases unmatched to any gene: 12. The CDR3 sequence is 16 residues long. In germline, CDR1 is MGHDK, CDR2 SYGVNS. The CDR3 loop reads CASSPEAGVNLYEQYF. The CDR3 DNA reads TGTGCCAGCAGTCCCGAAGCGGGGGTGAATCTCTACGAGCAGTACTTC.

The gene calls are TRBV29-1 and TRBJ1-1; no reliable D call. Germline V gene sequence: CDR1 SQVTM, CDR2 ANQGSEA. The germline V and J ends were trimmed by 8 bases and 0 bases, with 10 bases remaining between them. The CDR3 loop spans 12 amino acids. The CDR3 coding sequence is TGCAGCTCTCGGGGATTGAACACTGAAGCTTTCTTT. This translates into CSSRGLNTEAFF.

The genes are TRBV28 and TRBJ1-3; possible D gene TRBD1, 5 bases. Trimming cost V 11 bases and J 0 bases, with 11 bases left between them. Germline CDR1 is MDHEN and CDR2 is SYDVKM. The CDR3 covers 13 residues. The CDR3 bases are TGTGCCCGCACGACAGACTCTGGAAACACCATATATTTT. Residues: CARTTDSGNTIYF.

The rearrangement uses TRBV7-3 and TRBJ2-3; TRBD2 might be the D (5 bases). CDR1 is SGHTA and CDR2 is FQGTGA in the germline V gene. The V end lost 5 bases, the J end lost 6 bases, and 18 bases lay between the germline ends. The CDR3 totals 15 residues. The CDR3, as DNA: TGTGCCAGCAGCCCGGGGTTACCTATTTGGGATACGCAGTATTTT. It yields the protein CASSPGLPIWDTQYF.

CDR3 in amino acids: CASDSTANYGYTF. The CDR3 region has the DNA TGTGCCAGCGACAGTACAGCTAACTATGGCTACACCTTC. The chain has TRBV2 and TRBJ1-2, with D possibly TRBD1 on 5 matching bases. Between the trimmed V and J ends, which lost 8 bases and 0 bases, there was a span of 10 bases. The CDR3 has 13 amino acids. CDR1 and CDR2 from the germline V gene are SNHLY and FYNNEI.

CDR3 in amino acids: CASIGDGTYEQYF. CDR3 bases: TGCGCCAGCATAGGGGATGGGACCTACGAGCAGTACTTC. The chain joins TRBV10-1 to TRBJ2-7; possible D gene TRBD1, 5 bases. The CDR3 consists of 13 residues. Trimming removed 7 bases at V and 2 bases at J, with 12 bases between. Germline CDR1 reads WNHNN; CDR2 reads SYGVQD (reference sequence).

The chain is built from TRBV2 and TRBJ2-5; D is uncertain. CDR3 length: 14 amino acids. The V gene's germline CDR1 is SNHLY and CDR2 FYNNEI. V lost 7 bases, J lost 3 bases, and 15 bases lay in between. CDR3 nucleotides: TGTGCCAGCACCCCAGCCCCGCTTGAAGAGACCCAGTACTTC. Translated: CASTPAPLEETQYF.

The chain combines TRBV12-3 or TRBV12-4 with TRBJ1-2, with 9 bases aligning to TRBD1. V was clipped by 6 bases and J by 2 bases; unmatched bases: 4. The CDR3 sequence is 14 residues long. CDR3 DNA sequence: TGTGCCAGCAGGGAAACAGGGGGCAACTATGGCTACACCTTC. Its translation: CASRETGGNYGYTF.

The chain carries TRBV7-3 and TRBJ1-2; 9 bases are a match to TRBD1. The length of the CDR3 is 13 residues. Germline V lookup: CDR1 SGHTA, CDR2 FQGTGA. With V trimmed by 6 bases and J by 4 bases, 3 bases remained unmatched. The CDR3 loop reads CASRPTGGYGYTF. The CDR3 bases are TGTGCCAGCAGACCGACAGGGGGCTATGGCTACACCTTC. The full variable domain, with the rest looked up from reference TRBV7-3 and TRBJ1-2, is GAGVSQTPSNKVTEKGKYVELRCDPISGHTALYWYRQSLGQGPEFLIYFQGTGAADDSGLPNDRFFAVRPEGSVSTLKIQRTERGDSAVYLCASRPTGGYGYTFGSGTRLTVV.

The chain employs TRBV7-9 and TRBJ1-1; D gene ambiguous. V gave up 8 bases and J gave up 5 bases, with 15 bases separating them. The CDR3 spans 13 residues. Looked up from germline, CDR1 is SEHNR and CDR2 is FQNEAQ (reference sequence). The CDR3 loop is CASALPAVTEAFF. The CDR3 DNA reads TGTGCCAGCGCTCTTCCTGCGGTGACTGAAGCTTTCTTT.

Written as DNA, the CDR3 is TGTGCCACAAAAGGACAGGGGGCGAGCACAGATACGCAGTATTTT. This gives the protein CATKGQGASTDTQYF. The chain couples TRBV7-4 to TRBJ2-3; 11 bases line up with TRBD1. CDR1 and CDR2 from the germline V gene are SGHVT and SQSDAQ. The CDR3 contains 15 residues. With V trimmed by 10 bases and J by 0 bases, 6 bases remained unmatched.

The CDR3 DNA reads as TGCGCCAGCAACGGGGCGGGCTCCTACGAGCAGTACTTC. This translates into CASNGAGSYEQYF. The rearrangement links TRBV10-1 to TRBJ2-7, with D possibly called TRBD1 or TRBD2 (5 bases each). V was clipped by 7 bases and J by 0 bases, with 10 bases between them. Germline assignment: CDR1 WNHNN and CDR2 SYGVQD (reference sequence). CDR3 size: 13 residues.

This clonotype was picked up a small number of times. This sequence joins TRBV5-1 and TRBJ2-3, with D hard to call. CDR3 length: 15 residues. In germline, CDR1 is SGHRS, CDR2 YFSETQ. The germline V and J ends were trimmed by 3 bases and 2 bases, with 13 bases remaining between them. CDR3 DNA: TGCGCCAGCAGCTCCAGTTTTTCGGACACAGATACGCAGTATTTT. Translated, it gives CASSSSFSDTDTQYF.

This clonotype was seen at least ten times. The chain couples TRBV10-1 to TRBJ2-1; possibly TRBD2 for D (5 bases). The CDR3 covers 13 residues. V was pared by 3 bases and J by 6 bases, with 9 bases between. Germline V gene lookup returns CDR1 WNHNN and CDR2 SYGVQD (reference sequence). The CDR3 DNA reads TGCGCCAGCAGTGATTCGGGAACCAATGAGCAGTTCTTC. Translation: CASSDSGTNEQFF.

J is TRBJ2-1 and V is TRBV5-1; 12 bases map to TRBD2. Losses at the gene ends were 0 bases for V and 6 bases for J; bases not matched to a gene: 1. Germline CDR1 is SGHRS and CDR2 is YFSETQ. The CDR3 runs to 15 residues. The CDR3 region is CASSLETSGGNEQFF. Here the CDR3 DNA reads TGCGCCAGCAGCTTGGAGACTAGCGGGGGCAATGAGCAGTTCTTC.

The chain employs TRBV6-1 and TRBJ1-2, with D perhaps matching TRBD1 (6 bases). Germline V gene lookup returns CDR1 MNHNS and CDR2 SASEGT. V gave up 7 bases and J gave up 2 bases, with 11 bases separating them. The CDR3 sequence is 13 residues long. As DNA, the CDR3 is TGTGCCAGCAACGGGGGGCAGAACTATGGCTACACCTTC. It yields the protein CASNGGQNYGYTF.

The chain uses TRBV2 and TRBJ1-2; TRBD1 might be the D (6 bases). This CDR3 region has 14 residues. Germline-derived CDR1 and CDR2 are SNHLY and FYNNEI. V gave up 9 bases and J gave up 7 bases, with 21 bases separating them. CDR3 sequence (DNA): TGTGCCAGGCGCCGGACAGTTTCTCTGGTTGGCTACACCTTC. Its protein product is CARRRTVSLVGYTF.

As for this clonotype: A read error may explain this, as a much larger clone is one base away. Without the conserved terminal phenylalanine or tryptophan, this CDR3 likely stems from a read error. This chain links TRBV9 with TRBJ2-7, with 11 bases lining up with TRBD1. CDR3 length equals 15 residues. Germline CDR1 SGDLS, CDR2 YYNGEE. V lost 4 bases and J lost 5; bases outside the gene matches: 8. In nucleotides, the CDR3 is TGTGCCAGCAGCCCCACGGGACAGGGGGACAACGAGCAGTACTCC. This gives the protein CASSPTGQGDNEQYS.

This chain connects TRBV20-1 to TRBJ2-5, with D perhaps TRBD1 (5 bases). CDR3 length: 15 residues. Deletions cut 4 bases from V and 0 bases from J, with 15 bases between. Germline CDR1 is DFQATT and CDR2 is SNEGSKA (reference sequence). The CDR3 spells CSAKPLGQNQETQYF. DNA for the CDR3: TGCAGTGCTAAACCGCTCGGACAAAACCAAGAGACCCAGTACTTC.

This chain joins TRBV15 and TRBJ2-1; D unresolved. Germline CDR1 is LNHNV and CDR2 is YYDKDF (reference sequence). The V gene lost 4 bases and the J gene lost 6 bases, with 13 bases spanning the gap. The CDR3 is 14 residues long. The CDR3 loop reads CATSTPASRNEQFF. The CDR3 DNA is TGTGCCACCAGCACACCCGCGTCCCGCAATGAGCAGTTCTTC.

The chain couples TRBV19 to TRBJ2-2, with a weak D call TRBD2 (5 bases). The V and J ends lost 7 bases and 7 bases respectively, with 10 bases between them. The CDR3 has 12 residues. Germline V lookup: CDR1 LNHDA, CDR2 SQIVND (reference sequence). CDR3 sequence: CASTEGGGELFF. The CDR3 bases are TGTGCCAGTACGGAAGGAGGCGGGGAGCTGTTTTTT.

The genes are TRBV2 and TRBJ2-3, with 7 bases fitting TRBD1. Unmatched junction bases numbered 3, after V lost 6 bases and J lost 0 bases. CDR1 and CDR2 from the germline V gene are SNHLY and FYNNEI. CDR3 length: 14 residues. CDR3 coding DNA: TGTGCCAGCAGGGGACAGATTAGCACAGATACGCAGTATTTT. It translates to CASRGQISTDTQYF. Drawing the rest from reference TRBV2 and TRBJ2-3, the complete variable domain is EPEVTQTPSHQVTQMGQEVILRCVPISNHLYFYWYRQILGQKVEFLVSFYNNEISEKSEIFDDQFSVERPDGSNFTLKIRSTKLEDSAMYFCASRGQISTDTQYFGPGTRLTVL.

To note about this clonotype: A read error may produce the germline difference seen at one junction end. The CDR3: CASSLIRASDHTDTRYF. The CDR3 region has the DNA TGTGCCAGCAGCTTAATTCGGGCCAGTGACCACACAGATACGCGGTATTTT. V is TRBV11-1 and J is TRBJ2-3; D gene uncertain. Germline CDR1 SGHAT, CDR2 FQDESV (reference sequence). CDR3 length: 17 amino acids.

The CDR3 DNA is TGTGCCAGTAGTGTTGGGATGGCGAACACTGAAGCTTTCTTT. This gives the protein CASSVGMANTEAFF. This chain uses TRBV19 with TRBJ1-1; D gene unclear. V lost 5 bases and J 1 base, leaving 11 bases between the germline ends. The CDR3 extends over 14 amino acids. CDR1 is LNHDA, CDR2 SQIVND, per germline (reference sequence).

This chain connects TRBV29-1 to TRBJ1-1; 9 bases map to TRBD1. Germline CDR1 SQVTM, CDR2 ANQGSEA. The ends lost 7 bases at V and 7 bases at J; junction bases unmatched: 16. The CDR3 has 15 amino acids. DNA of the CDR3: TGCAGCGGCAAGACCGGGACAGGGTGGTTTGGTGAAGCTTTCTTT. Its translation is CSGKTGTGWFGEAFF.

The V and J genes are TRBV12-3 or TRBV12-4 and TRBJ1-1; 8 bases match TRBD1. CDR3 length: 13 residues. With V trimmed by 5 bases and J by 11 bases, 10 bases remained unmatched. The CDR3 reads CASSGQGGGQAFF. As DNA, the CDR3 is TGTGCCAGCAGTGGACAGGGAGGCGGGCAGGCTTTCTTT.

V and J are TRBV5-1 and TRBJ2-3; 9 bases line up with TRBD1. Germline V lookup: CDR1 SGHRS, CDR2 YFSETQ. With V trimmed by 4 bases and J by 2 bases, 5 bases remained unmatched. This CDR3 comprises 15 residues. The CDR3 nucleotides read TGCGCCAGCAGCACGGGACAGGGCTTCACAGATACGCAGTATTTT. It translates to CASSTGQGFTDTQYF.